This entry features one TCR beta chain sequence. It has no known antigen specificity. No base-level quality is on record; no much larger clone is a single base apart. This sample is drawn from a study of blood T cell repertoires in COVID-19 (dated by TCRdb to 2018 to 2021). For the study in its entirety: The collaborator samples originated in the United States, Italy and Spain and spanned the acute and convalescent phases of COVID-19. The material from the prospective study consisted of cDNA or gDNA derived from T cells, B-cell-depleted T cells, or PBMCs. The dataset comprised deeply sampled blood TCRbeta repertoires from subjects exposed to, actively infected with, or recovered from COVID-19. The repertoires were released in a freely available public database intended as a resource for research on the immune response to SARS-CoV-2. Samples were obtained from the ongoing ImmuneRACE study (first 160 participants) and from over 1,000 subjects provided by 6 global collaborators. Nearly every sample came with metadata listing a de-identified subject ID, COVID-19 status, age in years and sex. Where available, HLA class I and class II types were obtained from metadata supplied by the sample provider rather than from assay-based typing. Study-level results and caveats: The amount of clinical and demographic metadata varied by source and participant and was provided uncurated.

TCRbeta CDR3 regions were amplified from genomic DNA using the immunoSEQ Assay, a bias-controlled multiplex PCR. The study's own analysis went as follows. The number of nucleated cells in each sample was estimated by amplification of reference gene primers within the assay. Sequence reads were collapsed and filtered to measure the absolute abundance of every unique TCRbeta CDR3 rearrangement. For each sample, productive Simpson clonality was calculated as the square root of Simpson's diversity index over productive rearrangements. TCRdb holds this immuneACCESS table with in-frame rearrangements only. Some clones are missing; in checked studies, unresolved V genes explain under half, and the rest has no known cause. V, J and clone size derive from that table, while D and trimming were established from the DNA sequence. Recorded for this sample are roughly 200,000 clones; around 90% of them occurred a single time. The ten largest clones capture roughly 0.56% of the sample.

The collaborating institutions used their own protocols to collect whole blood in K2EDTA tubes. Collaborator samples were shipped for TCRbeta analysis as frozen whole blood, isolated PBMCs, or DNA extracted from either sample type. From a lookup of the germline V gene (reference sequence), CDR1 and CDR2 are MNHEY and SMNVEV. V and J lose 5 bases and 5 bases, and a span of 22 bases separates them. From the cysteine through the phenylalanine, the CDR3 covers 18 amino acids. Here the CDR3 DNA is all that survives: 54 bases in frame from base 1. The chain couples TRBV27 to TRBJ1-6, with the D gene not clear enough to name. The sample was peripheral blood. This clonotype originated in a man in his fifties or sixties with acute or convalescent COVID-19. Here the CDR3 is given as CASSPRRPLAVNNSPLHF. The nucleotide sequence is given as TGTGCCAGCAGTCCCCGGAGACCCCTCGCGGTTAATAATTCACCCCTCCACTTT.